These T cell receptor beta chains were read from a single sample in a study of T cell repertoires in cytomegalovirus infection. MiXCR, applied by TCRdb to the reads, yields one record per CDR3 protein. The sample shows 550,000 to 850,000 distinct CDR3 sequences, around 35% of them seen only once. These TCRs are of unknown antigen specificity. This sample comprised cultured PBMCs, obtained from culture after CMV antigen stimulation. The receptors originated from a human donor in good health (CMV status not recorded). Some clones in this sample may be carry-over from other donors' samples. Both conserved end residues are part of each CDR3. A D gene is named only where the DNA matches it firmly.

j_call v_call d_call cdr3_aa
TRBJ2-5 TRBV7-2 - CASSLSPGLRGGETQYF
TRBJ1-1 TRBV2 - CASSEPRPGWAFF
TRBJ2-7 TRBV5-1 TRBD1 CASSFGQEDLHEQYF
TRBJ2-1 TRBV7-3 TRBD2 CASTERGGEQFF
TRBJ2-7 TRBV5-3 - CASSFLQGSSYEQYF
TRBJ2-5 TRBV6-2/TRBV6-3 - CASSSWGYRRETQYF
TRBJ1-4 TRBV12-3/TRBV12-4 - CASNSPGWREKLFF
TRBJ2-1 TRBV9 TRBD2 CASSVASGSMYEQFF
TRBJ1-5 TRBV6-6 - CASRGQGNSNQPQHF
TRBJ2-2 TRBV4-1 TRBD2 CASRRVFGGRRYTGELFF
TRBJ1-6 TRBV7-6 TRBD1 CASSQGGQGNSPLHF
TRBJ2-7 TRBV20-1 - CSARSGDTVGLYEQYF
TRBJ2-1 TRBV5-6 - CASSLPKEDWILNEQFF
TRBJ2-3 TRBV20-1 - CSAARTQLDTQYF
TRBJ2-5 TRBV10-3 - CAISDRSRQSQETQYF
TRBJ1-2 TRBV27 TRBD1 CASSKPGQGIYGYTF
TRBJ1-1 TRBV7-2 TRBD1 CASTITGTGAVEAFF
TRBJ2-1 TRBV20-1 TRBD2 CSAAPTTPGGYNEQFF
TRBJ2-7 TRBV6-5 - CASSYSRRQSYEQYF
TRBJ1-1 TRBV6-1 TRBD1 CASSEKEGAIFGTEAFF
TRBJ2-7 TRBV14 - CASSIGGIEQYF
TRBJ1-4 TRBV4-1 TRBD1 CASSQNRGGKLFF
TRBJ2-7 TRBV7-2 - CASSVGQFEQYF
TRBJ2-5 TRBV25-1 TRBD1 CASSSGQATTQYF
TRBJ2-1 TRBV7-2 - CASSLWVGGGTSF
TRBJ2-7 TRBV4-1 - CASSQRLNYEQYF
TRBJ2-5 TRBV6-1 TRBD1 CASSRTSGTGFQETQYF
TRBJ2-2 TRBV7-2 TRBD1 CASSLGDRVTGELFF
TRBJ1-2 TRBV7-2 - CASSLSPDYGYTF
TRBJ2-7 TRBV6-5 - CASSYSEGVPYEQYF
TRBJ2-1 TRBV4-1 TRBD2 CASSQATSGRAPNSYNEQFF